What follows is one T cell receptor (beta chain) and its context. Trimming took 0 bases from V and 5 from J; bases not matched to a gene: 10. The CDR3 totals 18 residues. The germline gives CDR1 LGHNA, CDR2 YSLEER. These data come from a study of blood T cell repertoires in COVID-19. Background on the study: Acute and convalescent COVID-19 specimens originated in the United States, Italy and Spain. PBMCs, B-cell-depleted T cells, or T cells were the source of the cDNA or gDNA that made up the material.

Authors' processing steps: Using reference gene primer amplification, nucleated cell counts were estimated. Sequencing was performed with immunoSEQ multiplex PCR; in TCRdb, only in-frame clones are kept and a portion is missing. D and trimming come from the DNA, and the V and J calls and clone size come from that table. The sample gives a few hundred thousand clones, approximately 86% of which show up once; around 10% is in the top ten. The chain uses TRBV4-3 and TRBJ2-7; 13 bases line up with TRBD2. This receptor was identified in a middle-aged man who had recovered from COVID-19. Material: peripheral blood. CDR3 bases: TGCGCCAGCAGCCAAGAGGGGGTTGGGACTAGCGGGAAAAACGAGCAGTACTTC. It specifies CASSQEGVGTSGKNEQYF.